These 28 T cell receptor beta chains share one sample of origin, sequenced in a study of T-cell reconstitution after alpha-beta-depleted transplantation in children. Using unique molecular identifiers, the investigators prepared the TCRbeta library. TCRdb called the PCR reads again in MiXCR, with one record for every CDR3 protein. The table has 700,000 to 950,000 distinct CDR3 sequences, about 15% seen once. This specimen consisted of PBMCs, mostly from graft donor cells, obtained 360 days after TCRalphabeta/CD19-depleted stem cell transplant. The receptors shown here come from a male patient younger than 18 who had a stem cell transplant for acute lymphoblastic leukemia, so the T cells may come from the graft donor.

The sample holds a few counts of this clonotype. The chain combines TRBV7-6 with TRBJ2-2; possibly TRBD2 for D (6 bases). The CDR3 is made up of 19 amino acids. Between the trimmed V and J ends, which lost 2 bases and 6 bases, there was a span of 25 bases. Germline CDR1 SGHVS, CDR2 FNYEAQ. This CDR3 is CASSLFSGSSGSAAGELFF. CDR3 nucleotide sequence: TGTGCCAGCAGCTTATTCTCCGGTTCAAGCGGGTCCGCAGCCGGGGAGCTGTTTTTT.

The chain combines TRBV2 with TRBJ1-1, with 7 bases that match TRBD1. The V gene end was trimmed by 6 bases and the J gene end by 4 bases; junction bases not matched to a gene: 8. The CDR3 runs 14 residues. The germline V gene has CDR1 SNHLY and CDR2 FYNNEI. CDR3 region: CASRDAPGGTEAFF. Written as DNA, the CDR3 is TGTGCCAGCAGGGACGCACCAGGGGGCACTGAAGCTTTCTTT. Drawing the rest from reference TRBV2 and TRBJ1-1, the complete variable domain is EPEVTQTPSHQVTQMGQEVILRCVPISNHLYFYWYRQILGQKVEFLVSFYNNEISEKSEIFDDQFSVERPDGSNFTLKIRSTKLEDSAMYFCASRDAPGGTEAFFGQGTRLTVV.

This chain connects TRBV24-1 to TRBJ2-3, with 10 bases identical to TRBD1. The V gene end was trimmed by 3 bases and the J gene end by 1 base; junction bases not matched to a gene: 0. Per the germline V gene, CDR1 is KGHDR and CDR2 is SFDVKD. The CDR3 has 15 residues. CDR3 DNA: TGTGCCACCAGTGATGACAGGGGGCGCACAGATACGCAGTATTTT. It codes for CATSDDRGRTDTQYF.

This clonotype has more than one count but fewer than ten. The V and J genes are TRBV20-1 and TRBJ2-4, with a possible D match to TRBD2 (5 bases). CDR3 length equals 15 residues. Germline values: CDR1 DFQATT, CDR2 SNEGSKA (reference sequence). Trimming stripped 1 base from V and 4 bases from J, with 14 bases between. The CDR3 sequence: CSARVGVGGKNIQYF. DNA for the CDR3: TGCAGTGCTAGAGTTGGCGTGGGCGGGAAAAACATTCAGTACTTC.

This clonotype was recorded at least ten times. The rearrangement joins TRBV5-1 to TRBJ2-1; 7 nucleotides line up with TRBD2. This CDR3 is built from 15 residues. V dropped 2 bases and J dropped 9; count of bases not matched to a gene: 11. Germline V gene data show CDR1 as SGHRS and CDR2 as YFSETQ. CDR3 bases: TGCGCCAGCAGCTTTAACGCGCTGTCGGGAGGTGAGCAGTTCTTC. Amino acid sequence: CASSFNALSGGEQFF. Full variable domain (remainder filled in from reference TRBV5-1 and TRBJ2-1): KAGVTQTPRYLIKTRGQQVTLSCSPISGHRSVSWYQQTPGQGLQFLFEYFSETQRNKGNFPGRFSGRQFSNSRSEMNVSTLELGDSALYLCASSFNALSGGEQFFGPGTRLTVL.

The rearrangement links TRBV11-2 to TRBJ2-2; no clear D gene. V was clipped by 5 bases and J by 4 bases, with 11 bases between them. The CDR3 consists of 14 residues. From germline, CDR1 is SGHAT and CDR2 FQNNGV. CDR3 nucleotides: TGTGCCAGCAGCCTCCGACCCGCCACCGGGGAGCTGTTTTTT. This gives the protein CASSLRPATGELFF.

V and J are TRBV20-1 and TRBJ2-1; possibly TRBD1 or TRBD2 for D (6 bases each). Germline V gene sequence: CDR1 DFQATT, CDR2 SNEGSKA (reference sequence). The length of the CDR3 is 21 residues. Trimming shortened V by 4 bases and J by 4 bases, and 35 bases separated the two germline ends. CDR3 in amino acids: CSANEFEFSGLRGTLYNEQFF. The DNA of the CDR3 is TGCAGTGCTAACGAGTTCGAGTTCAGCGGACTTCGGGGGACATTATACAATGAGCAGTTCTTC.

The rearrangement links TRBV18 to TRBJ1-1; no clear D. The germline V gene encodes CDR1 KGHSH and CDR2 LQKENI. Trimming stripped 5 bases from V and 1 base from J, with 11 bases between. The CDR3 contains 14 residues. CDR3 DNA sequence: TGTGCCAGCTCATGGACGGATAGGAACACTGAAGCTTTCTTT. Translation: CASSWTDRNTEAFF.

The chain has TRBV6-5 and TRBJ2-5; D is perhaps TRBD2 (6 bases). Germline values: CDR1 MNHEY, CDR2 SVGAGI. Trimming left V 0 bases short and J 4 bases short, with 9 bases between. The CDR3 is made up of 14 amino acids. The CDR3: CASSYSPAGETQYF. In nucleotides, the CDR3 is TGTGCCAGCAGTTACTCCCCAGCGGGAGAGACCCAGTACTTC.

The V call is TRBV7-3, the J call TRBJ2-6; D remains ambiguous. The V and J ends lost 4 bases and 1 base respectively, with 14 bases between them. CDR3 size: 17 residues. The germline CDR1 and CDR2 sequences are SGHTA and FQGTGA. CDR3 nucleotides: TGTGCCAGCAGCTCGGAACGGACCTTTTCTGGGGCCAACGTCCTGACTTTC. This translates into CASSSERTFSGANVLTF.

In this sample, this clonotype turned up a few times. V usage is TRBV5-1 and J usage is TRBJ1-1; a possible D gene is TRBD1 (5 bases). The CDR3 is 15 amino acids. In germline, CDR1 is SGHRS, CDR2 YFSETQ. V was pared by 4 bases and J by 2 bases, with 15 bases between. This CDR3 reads CASSTEPGANTEAFF. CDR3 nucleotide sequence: TGCGCCAGCAGCACGGAGCCCGGGGCCAACACTGAAGCTTTCTTT. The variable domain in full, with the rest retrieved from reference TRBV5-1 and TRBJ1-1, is KAGVTQTPRYLIKTRGQQVTLSCSPISGHRSVSWYQQTPGQGLQFLFEYFSETQRNKGNFPGRFSGRQFSNSRSEMNVSTLELGDSALYLCASSTEPGANTEAFFGQGTRLTVV.

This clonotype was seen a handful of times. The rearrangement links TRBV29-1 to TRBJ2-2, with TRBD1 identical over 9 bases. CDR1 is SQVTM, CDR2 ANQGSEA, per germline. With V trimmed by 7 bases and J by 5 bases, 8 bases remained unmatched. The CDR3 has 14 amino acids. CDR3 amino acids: CSAPGQGTTGELFF. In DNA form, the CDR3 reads TGCAGCGCCCCGGGACAGGGAACAACCGGGGAGCTGTTTTTT.

The CDR3 is CASSPGLIEAGEQFF. As DNA, the CDR3 is TGTGCCAGCAGTCCAGGACTGATCGAGGCCGGTGAGCAGTTCTTC. The chain carries TRBV12-3 or TRBV12-4 and TRBJ2-1; the D gene is possibly TRBD2 (5 bases). The germline V and J ends were trimmed by 5 bases and 9 bases, with 20 bases remaining between them. The CDR3 length is 15 residues.

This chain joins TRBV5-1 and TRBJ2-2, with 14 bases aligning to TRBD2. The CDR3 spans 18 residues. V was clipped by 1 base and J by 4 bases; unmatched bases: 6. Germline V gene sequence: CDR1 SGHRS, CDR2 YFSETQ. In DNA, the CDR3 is TGCGCCAGCAGCTTGCCCGGACTAGCGGGAGGCCCCACCGGGGAGCTGTTTTTT. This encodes CASSLPGLAGGPTGELFF.

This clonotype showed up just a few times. The CDR3 DNA reads as TGTGCCAGCAGCCTTCCGGGACTAGCGGGAGTCGAGCAGTACTTC. It translates to CASSLPGLAGVEQYF. The chain uses TRBV7-2 and TRBJ2-7, with 14 bases aligning to TRBD2. Germline CDR1 SGHTA, CDR2 FQGNSA. The CDR3 has 15 amino acids. The J segment lost 6 bases and the V segment lost 5 bases, leaving 6 bases of the junction unmatched.

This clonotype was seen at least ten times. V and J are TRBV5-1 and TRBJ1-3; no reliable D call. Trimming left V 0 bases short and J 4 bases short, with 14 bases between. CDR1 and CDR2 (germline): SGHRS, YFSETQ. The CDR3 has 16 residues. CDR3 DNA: TGCGCCAGCAGCTTGGATACAGATTGGGCGGGAAACACCATATATTTT. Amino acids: CASSLDTDWAGNTIYF.

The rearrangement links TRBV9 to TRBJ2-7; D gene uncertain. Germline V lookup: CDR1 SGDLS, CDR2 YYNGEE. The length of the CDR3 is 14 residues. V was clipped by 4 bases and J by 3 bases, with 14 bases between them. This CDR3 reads CASSPPPPHYEQYF. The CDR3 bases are TGTGCCAGCAGCCCCCCTCCCCCCCACTACGAGCAGTACTTC.

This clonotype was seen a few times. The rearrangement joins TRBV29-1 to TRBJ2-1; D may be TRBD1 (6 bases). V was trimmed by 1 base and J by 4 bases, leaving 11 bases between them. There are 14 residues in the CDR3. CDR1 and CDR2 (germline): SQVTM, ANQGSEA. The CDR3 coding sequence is TGCAGCGTTGAAGCAGGGGCCGGATACAATGAGCAGTTCTTC. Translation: CSVEAGAGYNEQFF.

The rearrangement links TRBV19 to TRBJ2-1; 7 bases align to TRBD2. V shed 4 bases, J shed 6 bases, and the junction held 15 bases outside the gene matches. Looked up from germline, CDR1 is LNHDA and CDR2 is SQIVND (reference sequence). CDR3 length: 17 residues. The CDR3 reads CASSRERGGSGGNEQFF. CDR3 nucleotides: TGTGCCAGTAGTAGAGAGAGGGGCGGGAGTGGCGGCAATGAGCAGTTCTTC. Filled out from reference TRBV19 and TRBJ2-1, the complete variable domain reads DGGITQSPKYLFRKEGQNVTLSCEQNLNHDAMYWYRQDPGQGLRLIYYSQIVNDFQKGDIAEGYSVSREKKESFPLTVTSAQKNPTAFYLCASSRERGGSGGNEQFFGPGTRLTVL.

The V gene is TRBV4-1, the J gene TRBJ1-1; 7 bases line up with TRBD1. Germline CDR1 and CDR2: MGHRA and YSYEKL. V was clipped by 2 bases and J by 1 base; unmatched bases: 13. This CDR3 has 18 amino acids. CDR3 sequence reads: CASSQRATGALGNTEAFF. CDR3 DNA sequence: TGCGCCAGCAGCCAAAGGGCAACAGGGGCTTTAGGGAACACTGAAGCTTTCTTT.

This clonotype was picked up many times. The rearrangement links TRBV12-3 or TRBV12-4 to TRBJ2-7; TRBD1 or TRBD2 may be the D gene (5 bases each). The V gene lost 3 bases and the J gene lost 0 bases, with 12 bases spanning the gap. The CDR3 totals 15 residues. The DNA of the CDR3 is TGTGCCAGCAGTTTTGTGTGGGGGACCTCCTACGAGCAGTACTTC. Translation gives CASSFVWGTSYEQYF.

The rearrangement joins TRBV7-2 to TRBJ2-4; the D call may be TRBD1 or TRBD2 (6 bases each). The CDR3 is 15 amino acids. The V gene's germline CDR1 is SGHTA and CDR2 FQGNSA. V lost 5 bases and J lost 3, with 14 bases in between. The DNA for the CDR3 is TGTGCCAGCAGCCGCGTTGGGGGGCTCAAAAACATTCAGTACTTC. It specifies CASSRVGGLKNIQYF.

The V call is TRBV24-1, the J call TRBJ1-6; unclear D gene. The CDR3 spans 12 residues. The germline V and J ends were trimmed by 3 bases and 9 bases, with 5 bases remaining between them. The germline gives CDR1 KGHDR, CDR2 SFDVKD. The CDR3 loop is CATSDRPSPLHF. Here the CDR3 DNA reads TGTGCCACCAGTGATCGGCCTTCACCCCTCCACTTT.

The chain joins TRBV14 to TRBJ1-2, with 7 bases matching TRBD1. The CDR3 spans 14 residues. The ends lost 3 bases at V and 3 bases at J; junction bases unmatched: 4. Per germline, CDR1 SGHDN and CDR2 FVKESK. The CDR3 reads CASSHWDSYYGYTF. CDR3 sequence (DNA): TGTGCCAGCAGCCATTGGGACAGCTACTATGGCTACACCTTC.

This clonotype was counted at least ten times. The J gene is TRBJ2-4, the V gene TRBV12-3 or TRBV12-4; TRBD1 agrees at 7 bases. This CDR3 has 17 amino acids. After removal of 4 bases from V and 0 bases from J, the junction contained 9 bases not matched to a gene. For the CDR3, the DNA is TGTGCCAGCAGTTACTGGGACAGACTTTTAGCCAAAAACATTCAGTACTTC. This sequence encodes CASSYWDRLLAKNIQYF.

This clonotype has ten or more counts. The CDR3 DNA reads TGCGCCAGCAGGAACCCCGGGACTAGCTCCTACAATGAGCAGTTCTTC. This gives the protein CASRNPGTSSYNEQFF. The chain links TRBV10-2 to TRBJ2-1; TRBD2 matches 8 bases. The CDR3 spans 16 residues. Trimming cost V 6 bases and J 0 bases; bases outside gene matches: 7. Germline V gives CDR1 WSHSY, CDR2 SAAADI.

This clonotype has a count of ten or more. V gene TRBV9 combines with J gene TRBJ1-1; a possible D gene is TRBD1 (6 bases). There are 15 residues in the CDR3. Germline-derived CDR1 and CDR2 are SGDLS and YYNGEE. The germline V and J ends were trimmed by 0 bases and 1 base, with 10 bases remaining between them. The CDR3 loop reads CASSVAGVRNTEAFF. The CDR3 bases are TGTGCCAGCAGCGTAGCAGGGGTACGGAACACTGAAGCTTTCTTT.

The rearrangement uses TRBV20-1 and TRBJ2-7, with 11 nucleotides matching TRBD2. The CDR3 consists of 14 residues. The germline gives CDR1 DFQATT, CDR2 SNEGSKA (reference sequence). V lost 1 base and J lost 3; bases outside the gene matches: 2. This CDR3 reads CSARGLAGNYEQYF. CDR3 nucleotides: TGCAGTGCTAGAGGACTAGCGGGGAACTACGAGCAGTACTTC.